This T cell receptor beta chain was recovered during a study of brain T cells in children with intractable seizures. Trimming removed 7 bases from V and 12 bases from J, with 18 bases in between. CDR1 is LNHDA and CDR2 is SQIVND in the germline V gene (reference sequence). CDR3 length: 12 amino acids. Profiled with immunoSEQ multiplex PCR; TCRdb holds only in-frame clones, not every one. Here the sample spans around 80,000 clones, about 90% being singletons. This receptor was taken from a girl aged 2 to 10 with Rasmussen encephalitis and intractable seizures. The source material was peripheral blood, sampled at surgery. J is TRBJ1-1 and V is TRBV19, with TRBD1 as a possible D gene (5 bases). The CDR3 sequence is CASTAGGLATFF. The CDR3 DNA follows: TGTGCCAGTACGGCCGGGGGACTAGCGACTTTCTTT.